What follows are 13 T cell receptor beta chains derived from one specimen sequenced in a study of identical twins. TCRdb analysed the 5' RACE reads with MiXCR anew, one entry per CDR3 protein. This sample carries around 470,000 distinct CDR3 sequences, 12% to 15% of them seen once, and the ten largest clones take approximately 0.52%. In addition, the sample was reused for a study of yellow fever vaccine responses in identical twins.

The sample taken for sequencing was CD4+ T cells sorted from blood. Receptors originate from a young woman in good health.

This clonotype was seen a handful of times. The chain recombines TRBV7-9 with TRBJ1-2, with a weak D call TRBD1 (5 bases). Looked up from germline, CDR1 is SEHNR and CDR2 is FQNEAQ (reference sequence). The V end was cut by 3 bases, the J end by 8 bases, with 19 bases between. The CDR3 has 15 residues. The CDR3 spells CASSFRGRGVLGYTF. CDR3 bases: TGTGCCAGCAGCTTTAGGGGCCGCGGCGTTCTCGGCTACACCTTC. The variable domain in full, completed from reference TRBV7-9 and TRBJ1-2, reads DTGVSQNPRHKITKRGQNVTFRCDPISEHNRLYWYRQTLGQGPEFLTYFQNEAQLEKSRLLSDRFSAERPKGSFSTLEIQRTEQGDSAMYLCASSFRGRGVLGYTFGSGTRLTVV.

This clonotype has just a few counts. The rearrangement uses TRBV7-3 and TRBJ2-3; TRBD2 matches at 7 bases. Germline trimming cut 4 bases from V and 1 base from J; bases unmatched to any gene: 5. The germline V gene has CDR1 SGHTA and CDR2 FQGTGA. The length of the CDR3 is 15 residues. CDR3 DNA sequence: TGTGCCAGCAGCTCCGAGCGGGGACGCACAGATACGCAGTATTTT. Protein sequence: CASSSERGRTDTQYF.

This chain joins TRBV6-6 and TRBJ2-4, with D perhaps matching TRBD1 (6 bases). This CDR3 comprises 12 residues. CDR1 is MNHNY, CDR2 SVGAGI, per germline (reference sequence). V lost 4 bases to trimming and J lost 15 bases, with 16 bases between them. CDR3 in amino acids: CASSSEGVNRYF. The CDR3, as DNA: TGTGCCAGCAGTTCCGAGGGGGTCAACCGGTACTTC.

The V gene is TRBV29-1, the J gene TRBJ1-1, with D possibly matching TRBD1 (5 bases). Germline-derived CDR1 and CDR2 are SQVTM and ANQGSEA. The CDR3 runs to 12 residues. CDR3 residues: CSFWTKNFEAFF. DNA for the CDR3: TGCAGTTTTTGGACAAAAAATTTTGAAGCTTTCTTT.

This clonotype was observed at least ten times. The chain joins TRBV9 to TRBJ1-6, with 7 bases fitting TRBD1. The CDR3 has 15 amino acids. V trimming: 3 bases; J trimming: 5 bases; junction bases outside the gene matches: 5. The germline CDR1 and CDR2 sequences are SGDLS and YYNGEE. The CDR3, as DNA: TGTGCCAGCAGCGCCACGGGACAGAATAATTCACCCCTCCACTTT. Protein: CASSATGQNNSPLHF.

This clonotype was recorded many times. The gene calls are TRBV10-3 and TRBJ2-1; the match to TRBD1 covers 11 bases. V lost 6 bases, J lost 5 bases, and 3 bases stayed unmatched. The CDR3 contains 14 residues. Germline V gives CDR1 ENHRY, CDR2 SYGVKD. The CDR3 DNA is TGTGCCATCAGGGGACAGGGGGTGAACAATGAGCAGTTCTTC. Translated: CAIRGQGVNNEQFF.

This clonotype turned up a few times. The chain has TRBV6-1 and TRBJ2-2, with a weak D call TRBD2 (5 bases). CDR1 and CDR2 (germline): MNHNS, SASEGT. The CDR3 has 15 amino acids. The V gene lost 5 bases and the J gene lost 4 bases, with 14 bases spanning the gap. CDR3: CASSRTLQLTGELFF. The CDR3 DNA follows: TGTGCCAGCAGTCGGACTCTTCAACTCACCGGGGAGCTGTTTTTT.

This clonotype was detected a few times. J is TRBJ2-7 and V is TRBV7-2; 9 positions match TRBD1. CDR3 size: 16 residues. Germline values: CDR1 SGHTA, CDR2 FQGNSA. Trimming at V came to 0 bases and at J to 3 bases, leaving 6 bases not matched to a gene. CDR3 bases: TGTGCCAGCAGCTTAGCGGGGGGACAGGGATTCTACGAGCAGTACTTC. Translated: CASSLAGGQGFYEQYF.

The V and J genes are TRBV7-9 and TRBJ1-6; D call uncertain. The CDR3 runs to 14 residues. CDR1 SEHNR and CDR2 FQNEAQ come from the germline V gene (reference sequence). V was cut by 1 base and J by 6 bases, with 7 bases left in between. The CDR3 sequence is CASSLEKANSPLHF. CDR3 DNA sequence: TGTGCCAGCAGCTTAGAAAAGGCTAATTCACCCCTCCACTTT.

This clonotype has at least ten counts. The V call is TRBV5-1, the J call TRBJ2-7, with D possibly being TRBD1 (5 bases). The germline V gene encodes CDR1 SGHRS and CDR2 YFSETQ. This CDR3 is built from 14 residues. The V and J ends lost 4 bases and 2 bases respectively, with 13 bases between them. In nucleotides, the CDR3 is TGCGCCAGCAGCCCGGAGAAGGGGACCTACGAGCAGTACTTC. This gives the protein CASSPEKGTYEQYF.

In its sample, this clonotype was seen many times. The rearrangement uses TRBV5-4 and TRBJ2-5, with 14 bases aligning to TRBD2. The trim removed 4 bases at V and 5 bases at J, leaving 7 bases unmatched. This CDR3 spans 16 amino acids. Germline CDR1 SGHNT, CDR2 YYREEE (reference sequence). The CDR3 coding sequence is TGTGCCAGCAGCAAGGGACTAGCGGGGGCGGGTGAGACCCAGTACTTC. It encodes CASSKGLAGAGETQYF. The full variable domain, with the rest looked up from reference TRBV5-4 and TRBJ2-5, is ETGVTQSPTHLIKTRGQQVTLRCSSQSGHNTVSWYQQALGQGPQFIFQYYREEENGRGNFPPRFSGLQFPNYSSELNVNALELDDSALYLCASSKGLAGAGETQYFGPGTRLLVL.

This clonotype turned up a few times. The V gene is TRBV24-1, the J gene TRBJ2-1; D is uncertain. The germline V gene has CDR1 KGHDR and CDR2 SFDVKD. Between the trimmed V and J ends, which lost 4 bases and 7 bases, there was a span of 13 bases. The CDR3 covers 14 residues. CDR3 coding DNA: TGTGCCACCAGTGACCCCCAGCGTGAGAATGAGCAGTTCTTC. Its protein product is CATSDPQRENEQFF.

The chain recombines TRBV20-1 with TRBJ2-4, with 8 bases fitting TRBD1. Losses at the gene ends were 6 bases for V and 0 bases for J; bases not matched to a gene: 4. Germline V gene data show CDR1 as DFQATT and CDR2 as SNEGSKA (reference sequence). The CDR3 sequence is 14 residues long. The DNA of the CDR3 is TGCAGTGCGGGACAGGCTCTAGCCAAAAACATTCAGTACTTC. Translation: CSAGQALAKNIQYF.